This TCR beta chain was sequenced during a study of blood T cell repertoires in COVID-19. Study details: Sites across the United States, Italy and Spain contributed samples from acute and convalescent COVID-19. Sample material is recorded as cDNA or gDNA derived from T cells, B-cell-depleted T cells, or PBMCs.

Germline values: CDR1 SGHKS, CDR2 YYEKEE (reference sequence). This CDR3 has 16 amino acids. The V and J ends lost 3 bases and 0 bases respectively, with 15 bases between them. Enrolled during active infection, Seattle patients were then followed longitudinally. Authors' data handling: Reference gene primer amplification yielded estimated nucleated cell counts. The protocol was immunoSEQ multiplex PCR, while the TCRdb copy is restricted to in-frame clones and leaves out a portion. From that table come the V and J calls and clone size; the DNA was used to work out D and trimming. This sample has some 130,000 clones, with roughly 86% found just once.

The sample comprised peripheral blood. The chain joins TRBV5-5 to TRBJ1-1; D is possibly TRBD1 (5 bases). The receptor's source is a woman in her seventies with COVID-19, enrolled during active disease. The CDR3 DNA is TGTGCCAGCAGCTCTCACACCGGGACTATGAACACTGAAGCTTTCTTT. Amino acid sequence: CASSSHTGTMNTEAFF.